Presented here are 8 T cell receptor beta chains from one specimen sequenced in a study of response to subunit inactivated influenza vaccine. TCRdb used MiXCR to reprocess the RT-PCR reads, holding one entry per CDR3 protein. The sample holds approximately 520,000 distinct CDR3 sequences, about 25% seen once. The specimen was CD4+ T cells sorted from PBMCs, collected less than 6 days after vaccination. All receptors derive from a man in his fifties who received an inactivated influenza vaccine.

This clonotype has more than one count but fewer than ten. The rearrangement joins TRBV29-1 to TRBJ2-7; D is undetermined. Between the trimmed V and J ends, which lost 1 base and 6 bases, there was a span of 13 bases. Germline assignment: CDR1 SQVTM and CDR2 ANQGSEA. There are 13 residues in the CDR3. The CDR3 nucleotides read TGCAGCGTTGAAGTGGCAGTTCCTAGCGAGCAGTACTTC. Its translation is CSVEVAVPSEQYF.

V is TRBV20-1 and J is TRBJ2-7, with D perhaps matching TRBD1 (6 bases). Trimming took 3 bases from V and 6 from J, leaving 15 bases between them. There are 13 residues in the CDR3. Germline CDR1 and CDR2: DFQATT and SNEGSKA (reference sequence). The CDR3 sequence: CSARGTPFAEQYF. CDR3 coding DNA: TGCAGTGCTAGGGGGACACCCTTCGCCGAGCAGTACTTC.

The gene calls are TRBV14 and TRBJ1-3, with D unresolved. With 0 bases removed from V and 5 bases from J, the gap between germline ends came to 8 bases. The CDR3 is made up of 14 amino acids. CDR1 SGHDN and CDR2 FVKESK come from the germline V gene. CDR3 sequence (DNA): TGTGCCAGCAGCCAAGAAAACTTGCGAAACACCATATATTTT. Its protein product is CASSQENLRNTIYF.

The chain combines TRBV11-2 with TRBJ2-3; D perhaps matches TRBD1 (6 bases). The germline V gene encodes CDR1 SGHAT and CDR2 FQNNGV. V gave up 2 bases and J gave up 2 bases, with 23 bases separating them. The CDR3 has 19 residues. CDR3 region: CASSLYPPHRDIYTDTQYF. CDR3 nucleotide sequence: TGTGCCAGCAGCTTATACCCCCCCCATCGGGACATCTACACAGATACGCAGTATTTT.

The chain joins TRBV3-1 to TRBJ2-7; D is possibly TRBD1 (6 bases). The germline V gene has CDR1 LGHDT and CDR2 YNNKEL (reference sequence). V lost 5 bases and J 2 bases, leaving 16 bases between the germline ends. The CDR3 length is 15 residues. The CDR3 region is CASSSGHGTTYEQYF. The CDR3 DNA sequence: TGTGCCAGCAGCTCTGGCCACGGGACAACCTACGAGCAGTACTTC.

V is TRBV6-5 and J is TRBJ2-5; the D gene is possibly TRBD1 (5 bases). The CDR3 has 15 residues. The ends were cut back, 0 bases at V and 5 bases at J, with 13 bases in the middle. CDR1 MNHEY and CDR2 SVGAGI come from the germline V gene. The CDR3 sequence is CASSYSNTRAETQYF. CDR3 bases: TGTGCCAGCAGTTACTCGAATACCAGGGCGGAGACCCAGTACTTC.

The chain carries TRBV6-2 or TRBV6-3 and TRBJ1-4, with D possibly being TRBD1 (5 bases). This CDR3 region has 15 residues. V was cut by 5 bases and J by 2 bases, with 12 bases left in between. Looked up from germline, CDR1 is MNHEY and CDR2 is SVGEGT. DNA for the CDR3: TGTGCCAGCAGTCGGAAGCGGGGCACTAATGAAAAACTGTTTTTT. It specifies CASSRKRGTNEKLFF.

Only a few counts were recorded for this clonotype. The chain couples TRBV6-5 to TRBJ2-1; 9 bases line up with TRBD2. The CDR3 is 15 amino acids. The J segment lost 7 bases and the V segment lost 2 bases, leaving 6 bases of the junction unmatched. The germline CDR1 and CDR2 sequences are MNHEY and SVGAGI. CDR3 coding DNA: TGTGCCAGCAGTTACGGTCGGCTAGCGGGGAATGAGCAGTTCTTC. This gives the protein CASSYGRLAGNEQFF.